This T cell receptor beta chain appears in the sequencing data of a study of beta chain features in type 1 diabetes. Looking at the study overall: No age, gender or cell yield differences were seen between patients and healthy donors. Study-wide results and caveats: Moderate but significant shortening of TCRB CDR3s was recorded in all four CD4+ subsets from Type 1 diabetes patients.

Of the isolated RNA, all was reverse transcribed, and so the sequenced material was expressed TCRB transcripts. Clones were read by immunoSEQ multiplex PCR, and TCRdb kept only the in-frame ones, dropping some. The top ten hold about 0.065% of the sample, which has hundreds of thousands of clones, around 30% seen once. It was one heparinised blood draw, averaging roughly 100 mL, that each donor gave. A CD45RO/CCR7/CD25/CD127/CD95/CD27 panel sorted naive, central memory, regulatory and stem cell-like memory CD4+ cells. The CDR3 contains 13 residues. The germline V gene has CDR1 KGHSH and CDR2 LQKENI. V lost 3 bases, J lost 4 bases, and 9 bases lay in between. With respect to this clone: Its antigen is unidentified. At the DNA level, this CDR3 is encoded by other sequences in the same sample as well.

What was sequenced was naive CD4+ T cells from blood. The receptor's source is a man aged 18 to 30 in good health. The chain links TRBV18 to TRBJ2-5; a possible D gene is TRBD2 (6 bases). CDR3 amino acids: CASSPGAGETQYF. The CDR3 DNA reads as TGTGCCAGCTCACCGGGAGCGGGAGAGACCCAGTACTTC.